These T cell receptor beta chains were read from a single sample in a study of response to subunit inactivated influenza vaccine. Each CDR3 protein is one row after TCRdb ran MiXCR on the RT-PCR reads. The sample contains about 780,000 distinct CDR3 sequences, 18% of which appear only once. This specimen was PBMCs from blood, taken 5 days after vaccination. The receptors derive from a man over 45 who received an inactivated influenza vaccine. Both conserved end residues are part of each CDR3.

J	V	CDR3
TRBJ2-3	TRBV10-3	CAISRGTSGDTDTQYF
TRBJ2-1	TRBV5-4	CASSLQGASNEQFF
TRBJ2-3	TRBV12-3/TRBV12-4	CASSLRVSRLAGGRAETTDTQYF
TRBJ1-2	TRBV28	CASSINRVGYTF
TRBJ2-7	TRBV5-1	CPSSSNPGSGYEQYF
TRBJ2-1	TRBV6-1	CASSLGTGWNEQFF
TRBJ2-1	TRBV12-3/TRBV12-4	CATDRDRAYNEQFF
TRBJ2-7	TRBV29-1	CSAMESGSEQYF
TRBJ2-7	TRBV6-5	CVSSYLKGAKYEQYF
TRBJ2-1	TRBV30	CACSGLAEYNEQFF
TRBJ2-1	TRBV5-6	CASSSPPGLAVLSNEQFF
TRBJ2-3	TRBV20-1	CSASLAGGADTQYF
TRBJ2-5	TRBV7-9	CASSLPMTGRETQYF
TRBJ2-5	TRBV28	CASRGPSNQETQYF
TRBJ2-3	TRBV5-1	CASSLDQGEADTQYF
TRBJ2-2	TRBV20-1	CSASGLANTGELFF
TRBJ1-1	TRBV30	CAWSVRGRGTEAFF
TRBJ2-7	TRBV19	CASSITPGGEQYF
TRBJ1-1	TRBV2	CASSDQNTEAFF
TRBJ1-1	TRBV25-1	CASYPPGRSNTEAFF
TRBJ2-7	TRBV29-1	CSVARSMDEQYF
TRBJ2-1	TRBV5-1	CASSLDSGGAYEQFF
TRBJ2-1	TRBV11-2	CASSLGAEAGEQFF
TRBJ2-5	TRBV24-1	CATSSGQETQYF
TRBJ1-4	TRBV20-1	CSASVTGDEKLFF
TRBJ1-1	TRBV20-1	CSAVGTVNTEAFF
TRBJ1-1	TRBV12-3/TRBV12-4	CAAGQGNTEAFF
TRBJ2-2	TRBV5-1	CASSLDRGPNTGELFF
TRBJ2-2	TRBV7-8	CASSPTREGRSGELFF